This T cell receptor (beta chain) is from a study of a mutant IDH1 vaccine in newly diagnosed glioma. For this clone: Its antigen is still unknown. This CDR3 is missing its conserved last phenylalanine or tryptophan, likely due to a read error. No DNA is shown, since the ends of the CDR3 on it are uncertain; the CDR3 is the one TCRdb lists.

The germline CDR1 and CDR2 sequences are SGHAT and FQNNGV. Counting both end residues, the CDR3 totals 12 amino acids. The sample's time point: week 35, safety follow-up. Every vaccination contained 300 ug of the mutant IDH1 20-mer peptide and was paired with topical imiquimod. Weeks 1, 3, 5, 7, 11, 15, 19 and 23 were when patients received their eight vaccinations. Sequenced by immunoSEQ multiplex PCR; TCRdb stores in-frame clones only, minus some. The sample lists 45,000 to 60,000 clones; 70% to 90% were seen once. The sample here was PBMCs, taken from a glioma patient whose treatment included an IDH1 peptide vaccine. This sequence was found in a woman aged 40 to 50 with glioma. This chain joins TRBV11-2 and TRBJ1-1; TRBD1 reflects the table's D call only, with no check against the DNA. CDR3: CASSLGGQSIVL.